The 8 T cell receptor beta chains below come from one sample, sequenced in a study of patients and donors after allogeneic stem cell transplantation. TCRdb re-called the RT-PCR reads with MiXCR, one entry per CDR3 protein. The sample has under 200,000 distinct CDR3 sequences; over 25% are singletons. The sample was blood, either unsorted or a sorted T cell fraction (not recorded which). The receptors were sampled from a human donor who was either an allogeneic HSCT recipient or a stem cell or donor lymphocyte infusion donor (not recorded which). It is not recorded whose cells these are; they may come from a transplant donor.

This clonotype was seen a handful of times. J is TRBJ1-1 and V is TRBV7-9; a possible D gene is TRBD1 (6 bases). The CDR3 has 15 amino acids. Germline V gene sequence: CDR1 SEHNR, CDR2 FQNEAQ (reference sequence). V lost 5 bases and J lost 2, with 15 bases in between. The CDR3 sequence: CASSPRGRGNTEAFF. DNA for the CDR3: TGTGCCAGCAGCCCCCGGGGCAGGGGAAACACTGAAGCTTTCTTT.

V usage is TRBV6-5 and J usage is TRBJ2-2; D unresolved. The CDR3 extends over 16 amino acids. V dropped 0 bases and J dropped 0 bases, with 8 bases sitting between them. Germline V gene sequence: CDR1 MNHEY, CDR2 SVGAGI. CDR3: CASSYSGVANTGELFF. The CDR3 nucleotides are TGTGCCAGCAGTTACTCTGGTGTAGCGAACACCGGGGAGCTGTTTTTT.

V and J are TRBV7-9 and TRBJ2-7; 8 bases line up with TRBD2. The V gene's germline CDR1 is SEHNR and CDR2 FQNEAQ (reference sequence). Losses at the gene ends were 4 bases for V and 4 bases for J; bases not matched to a gene: 12. The CDR3 spans 16 residues. CDR3: CASSSILSGSTYEQYF. In nucleotides, the CDR3 is TGTGCCAGCAGCTCCATCCTGAGCGGGAGCACGTACGAGCAGTACTTC. The full variable domain, its missing parts supplied by reference TRBV7-9 and TRBJ2-7, is DTGVSQNPRHKITKRGQNVTFRCDPISEHNRLYWYRQTLGQGPEFLTYFQNEAQLEKSRLLSDRFSAERPKGSFSTLEIQRTEQGDSAMYLCASSSILSGSTYEQYFGPGTRLTVT.

This chain joins TRBV12-3 or TRBV12-4 and TRBJ2-4; no clear D. This CDR3 has 13 amino acids. V was clipped by 2 bases and J by 5 bases, with 7 bases between them. The CDR3 protein is CASSLRQENIQYF. Written as DNA, the CDR3 is TGTGCCAGCAGTTTACGGCAGGAAAACATTCAGTACTTC.

The rearrangement joins TRBV27 to TRBJ2-2; perhaps TRBD2 as D (6 bases). The ends were cut back, 2 bases at V and 7 bases at J, with 14 bases in the middle. Germline lookup yields CDR1 MNHEY and CDR2 SMNVEV (reference sequence). There are 15 residues in the CDR3. CDR3 sequence: CASSLGRGLGGELFF. CDR3 nucleotides: TGTGCCAGCAGTTTAGGTCGGGGGTTGGGCGGGGAGCTGTTTTTT.

In this sample, this clonotype turned up a few times. The rearrangement joins TRBV12-3 or TRBV12-4 to TRBJ2-2; D unresolved. Trimming left V 4 bases short and J 1 base short, with 7 bases between. The length of the CDR3 is 14 residues. The CDR3 region is CASSWYRNTGELFF. The CDR3 DNA sequence: TGTGCCAGCAGTTGGTACAGGAACACCGGGGAGCTGTTTTTT.

This clonotype was picked up a small number of times. The V call is TRBV18, the J call TRBJ1-5, with 8 bases that match TRBD1. The CDR3 is 14 amino acids. The germline V gene encodes CDR1 KGHSH and CDR2 LQKENI. Unmatched junction bases numbered 4, after V lost 5 bases and J lost 4 bases. The CDR3 nucleotides read TGTGCCAGCTCAGCGACAGGGGTAAATCAGCCCCAGCATTTT. Encoded protein: CASSATGVNQPQHF.

In its sample, this clonotype was seen a few times. With a much larger clone just one base away, this may be a read error. The gene calls are TRBV7-9 and TRBJ1-1; 8 nucleotides match TRBD1. Germline-derived CDR1 and CDR2 are SEHNR and FQNEAQ (reference sequence). V shed 1 base and J 1 base; nucleotides not matched to a gene: 2. The CDR3 totals 15 residues. The CDR3 sequence is CASSLVGTGNTEAFF. CDR3 bases: TGTGCCAGCAGCTTAGTGGGGACAGGGAACACTGAAGCTTTCTTT.